A single sample is the source of the 30 T cell receptor beta chains below, sequenced in a study of response to subunit inactivated influenza vaccine. TCRdb ran MiXCR on the RT-PCR reads and lists one entry per CDR3 protein. Of about 480,000 distinct CDR3 sequences in the sample, about a tenth were seen once. The source material was PBMCs from blood, sampled roughly 45 days after vaccination. The receptors were sampled from a man over 45 who received an inactivated influenza vaccine.

This chain uses TRBV7-9 with TRBJ2-5; D is ambiguous. Germline V gives CDR1 SEHNR, CDR2 FQNEAQ (reference sequence). The CDR3 spans 14 residues. V was clipped by 3 bases and J by 2 bases, with 10 bases between them. CDR3 protein: CASSFSEIQETQYF. CDR3 nucleotide sequence: TGTGCCAGCAGCTTTTCAGAGATTCAAGAGACCCAGTACTTC.

This clonotype was seen ten or more times. The J gene is TRBJ2-1, the V gene TRBV15, with TRBD2 as a possible D gene (5 bases). Trimming cost V 5 bases and J 7 bases, with 15 bases left between them. Per the germline V gene, CDR1 is LNHNV and CDR2 is YYDKDF (reference sequence). The CDR3 length is 14 residues. The CDR3 loop reads CATSGELDGNEQFF. CDR3 nucleotides: TGTGCCACCAGCGGGGAGCTCGACGGGAATGAGCAGTTCTTC.

The chain carries TRBV2 and TRBJ2-2; D remains ambiguous. Trimming removed 3 bases at V and 2 bases at J, with 7 bases between. Germline CDR1 SNHLY, CDR2 FYNNEI. The CDR3 is 14 amino acids. DNA for the CDR3: TGTGCCAGCAGTGACGGCCATAACACCGGGGAGCTGTTTTTT. This encodes CASSDGHNTGELFF.

This clonotype was detected a few times. V usage is TRBV6-2 or TRBV6-3 and J usage is TRBJ2-1; TRBD1 aligns across 9 bases. Germline V CDR1 and CDR2: MNHEY, SVGEGT. This CDR3 has 15 residues. The V gene end was trimmed by 5 bases and the J gene end by 7 bases; junction bases not matched to a gene: 9. The CDR3 spells CASSTGQGWGNEQFF. CDR3 bases: TGTGCCAGCAGTACCGGACAGGGGTGGGGGAATGAGCAGTTCTTC.

The table lists this clonotype with a few counts. The rearrangement links TRBV7-2 to TRBJ2-1; a weak D match, TRBD1 (6 bases). The germline CDR1 and CDR2 sequences are SGHTA and FQGNSA. Trimming stripped 5 bases from V and 2 bases from J, with 16 bases between. The CDR3 runs to 16 residues. This chain's CDR3 is CASSRIGQGTYNEQFF. The CDR3, as DNA: TGTGCCAGCAGCCGAATCGGGCAGGGGACCTACAATGAGCAGTTCTTC.

The gene calls are TRBV7-9 and TRBJ2-1; D remains ambiguous. With 5 bases removed from V and 5 bases from J, the gap between germline ends came to 7 bases. Germline lookup yields CDR1 SEHNR and CDR2 FQNEAQ (reference sequence). The CDR3 contains 12 residues. CDR3 protein: CASSPRDNEQFF. The CDR3 nucleotides read TGTGCCAGCAGCCCGAGAGACAATGAGCAGTTCTTC.

Only a few counts were recorded for this clonotype. The V gene is TRBV10-3, the J gene TRBJ2-7; D is unclear. Trimming took 0 bases from V and 5 from J, leaving 5 bases between them. This CDR3 region has 12 residues. Germline loops: CDR1 ENHRY, CDR2 SYGVKD. In DNA, the CDR3 is TGTGCCATCAGTGAGTCTTTTGACGAGCAGTACTTC. It translates to CAISESFDEQYF.

V usage is TRBV21-1 and J usage is TRBJ2-7. TRBV21-1 is a known pseudogene. The CDR3 is 13 residues long. Here the CDR3 reads CASSQRTVYEQYF. As DNA, the CDR3 is TGTGCCAGCAGCCAACGGACGGTCTACGAGCAGTACTTC.

This clonotype was counted only a few times. The V gene is TRBV12-3 or TRBV12-4, the J gene TRBJ1-5; tentatively, D is TRBD1 (5 bases). The ends were cut back, 5 bases at V and 4 bases at J, with 12 bases in the middle. The CDR3 contains 14 residues. The CDR3 here is CASSHTGGNQPQHF. CDR3 in DNA: TGTGCCAGCAGTCACACAGGCGGGAATCAGCCCCAGCATTTT.

The chain's CDR3 is CASSTFTGADTEAFF. The CDR3, as DNA: TGCGCCAGCAGCACCTTCACGGGAGCGGACACTGAAGCTTTCTTT. The chain combines TRBV5-1 with TRBJ1-1; D gene unclear. CDR1 is SGHRS, CDR2 YFSETQ, per germline. V shed 4 bases and J shed 3 bases, with 16 bases lying between them. This CDR3 is 15 amino acids long.

This clonotype has a count of ten or more. The V call is TRBV5-6, the J call TRBJ1-1, with D possibly matching TRBD1 (5 bases). In germline, CDR1 is SGHDT, CDR2 YYEEEE. The CDR3 is 14 amino acids. Trimming stripped 0 bases from V and 5 bases from J, with 11 bases between. The CDR3 sequence: CASSLAGPITEAFF. CDR3 bases: TGTGCCAGCAGCTTGGCGGGGCCGATAACTGAAGCTTTCTTT.

The chain has TRBV20-1 and TRBJ2-1; possibly TRBD2 for D (6 bases). CDR1 is DFQATT, CDR2 SNEGSKA, per germline (reference sequence). The CDR3 has 14 residues. V dropped 3 bases and J dropped 7 bases, with 16 bases sitting between them. In DNA form, the CDR3 reads TGCAGTGCTAGGAGAGTTGAGGGGAGGAATGAGCAGTTCTTC. Translated, it gives CSARRVEGRNEQFF.

This clonotype occurred a few times. The rearrangement joins TRBV7-6 to TRBJ2-2; 9 bases are a match to TRBD1. CDR3 length: 16 amino acids. The V gene's germline CDR1 is SGHVS and CDR2 FNYEAQ. V trimming: 1 base; J trimming: 2 bases; junction bases outside the gene matches: 2. In DNA form, the CDR3 reads TGTGCCAGCAGCTTAGAGACAGGGGGAAACACCGGGGAGCTGTTTTTT. Amino acids: CASSLETGGNTGELFF.

V usage is TRBV7-6 and J usage is TRBJ2-3; 10 bases are a match to TRBD1. CDR1 is SGHVS, CDR2 FNYEAQ, per germline. This CDR3 has 15 residues. Germline trimming cut 5 bases from V and 5 bases from J; bases unmatched to any gene: 7. CDR3 residues: CASSQRDRGRDTQYF. The CDR3 coding sequence is TGTGCCAGCAGCCAAAGGGACAGGGGCAGAGATACGCAGTATTTT.

The J gene is TRBJ2-3, the V gene TRBV28; D is unclear. Germline V gives CDR1 MDHEN, CDR2 SYDVKM. V lost 4 bases, J lost 5 bases, and 28 bases lay in between. This CDR3 spans 19 amino acids. In DNA form, the CDR3 reads TGTGCCAGCAGTTCCCTGCCCGGACGGAACAGCAAAACAAAAGATACGCAGTATTTT. Translating gives CASSSLPGRNSKTKDTQYF.

The V call is TRBV29-1, the J call TRBJ2-5; D gene unclear. The CDR3 has 11 residues. Germline V CDR1 and CDR2: SQVTM, ANQGSEA. Trimming cost V 2 bases and J 5 bases, with 6 bases left between them. CDR3 loop: CSVELFETQYF. In DNA, the CDR3 is TGCAGCGTTGAACTCTTTGAGACCCAGTACTTC.

V usage is TRBV3-1 and J usage is TRBJ1-3; TRBD1 matches 7 bases. Germline V gives CDR1 LGHDT, CDR2 YNNKEL (reference sequence). V was pared by 3 bases and J by 1 base, with 3 bases of the junction left unmatched. The CDR3 is 15 residues long. In DNA, the CDR3 is TGTGCCAGCAGCCATAACAGGGGATCTGGAAACACCATATATTTT. It specifies CASSHNRGSGNTIYF. Drawing the rest from reference TRBV3-1 and TRBJ1-3, the complete variable domain is DTAVSQTPKYLVTQMGNDKSIKCEQNLGHDTMYWYKQDSKKFLKIMFSYNNKELIINETVPNRFSPKSPDKAHLNLHINSLELGDSAVYFCASSHNRGSGNTIYFGEGSWLTVV.

This chain uses TRBV28 with TRBJ2-3; 9 bases line up with TRBD2. This CDR3 has 16 amino acids. Germline CDR1 reads MDHEN; CDR2 reads SYDVKM. J was trimmed by 2 bases and V by 1 base; bases with no gene match: 4. The CDR3 nucleotides are TGTGCCAGCAGTTTATTTGCGGGGGGGCCCACAGATACGCAGTATTTT. Amino acid sequence: CASSLFAGGPTDTQYF. Looking up the rest from reference TRBV28 and TRBJ2-3 gives the full variable domain: DVKVTQSSRYLVKRTGEKVFLECVQDMDHENMFWYRQDPGLGLRLIYFSYDVKMKEKGDIPEGYSVSREKKERFSLILESASTNQTSMYLCASSLFAGGPTDTQYFGPGTRLTVL.

V is TRBV7-9 and J is TRBJ2-3; D remains unclear. This CDR3 is built from 15 residues. Germline values: CDR1 SEHNR, CDR2 FQNEAQ (reference sequence). Trimming took off 5 bases at V and 4 bases at J, with 16 bases between the two ends. The CDR3 loop reads CASSPDRFRADTQYF. The CDR3 DNA reads as TGTGCCAGCAGCCCGGACCGTTTTCGGGCAGATACGCAGTATTTT.

This clonotype occurred many times. This chain links TRBV28 with TRBJ2-1; 10 nucleotides match TRBD1. Germline V gene data show CDR1 as MDHEN and CDR2 as SYDVKM. This CDR3 is 14 amino acids long. V shed 7 bases and J 9 bases; nucleotides not matched to a gene: 9. The CDR3 sequence: CASTLGQGIFEQFF. The CDR3 DNA follows: TGTGCCAGCACCCTGGGACAGGGGATTTTTGAGCAGTTCTTC.

In its sample, this clonotype was seen a few times. The rearrangement joins TRBV4-3 to TRBJ2-5; D remains unclear. The length of the CDR3 is 14 residues. The V gene's germline CDR1 is LGHNA and CDR2 YSLEER. Trimming pared 0 bases from V and 5 bases from J, leaving 10 bases between. Here the CDR3 DNA reads TGCGCCAGCAGCCAAGAAGTGGGTCGGGAGACCCAGTACTTC. Translating it yields CASSQEVGRETQYF.

This clonotype was found a few times. The rearrangement links TRBV12-3 or TRBV12-4 to TRBJ1-2; D possibly corresponds to TRBD1 (5 bases). Trimming cost V 5 bases and J 4 bases, with 20 bases left between them. This CDR3 comprises 16 residues. The CDR3 is CASSPLAAGQIYGYTF. In DNA form, the CDR3 reads TGTGCCAGCAGTCCCTTAGCCGCGGGGCAGATCTATGGCTACACCTTC.

This chain connects TRBV7-9 to TRBJ2-7; a possible D gene is TRBD2 (6 bases). The V end was cut by 2 bases, the J end by 4 bases, with 21 bases between. The CDR3 runs to 17 residues. CDR1 SEHNR and CDR2 FQNEAQ come from the germline V gene (reference sequence). CDR3 DNA sequence: TGTGCCAGCAGCTTACTGTGGGGACTCGGAGACCCTTACGAGCAGTACTTC. Protein product: CASSLLWGLGDPYEQYF.

This clonotype occurred a few times. This chain uses TRBV5-1 with TRBJ2-1; weak D call: TRBD2 (5 bases). This CDR3 is 14 amino acids long. The germline CDR1 and CDR2 sequences are SGHRS and YFSETQ. V lost 1 base, J lost 3 bases, and 8 bases lay in between. In DNA form, the CDR3 reads TGCGCCAGCAGCTTGCAGGAGGACTACAATGAGCAGTTCTTC. Translated, it gives CASSLQEDYNEQFF.

The rearrangement joins TRBV7-2 to TRBJ2-1; 7 positions agree with TRBD1. Germline assignment: CDR1 SGHTA and CDR2 FQGNSA. The junction had 7 bases not matched to a gene; V was cut back by 5 bases and J by 3 bases. The CDR3 is made up of 15 amino acids. CDR3 bases: TGTGCCAGCAGCCCAACAGGGGACGGCTACAATGAGCAGTTCTTC. It encodes CASSPTGDGYNEQFF. Full variable domain (rest looked up from reference TRBV7-2 and TRBJ2-1): GAGVSQSPSNKVTEKGKDVELRCDPISGHTALYWYRQSLGQGLEFLIYFQGNSAPDKSGLPSDRFSAERTGGSVSTLTIQRTQQEDSAVYLCASSPTGDGYNEQFFGPGTRLTVL.

This clonotype was seen ten or more times. The rearrangement uses TRBV2 and TRBJ1-1; D unresolved. CDR3 length: 12 amino acids. Per the germline V gene, CDR1 is SNHLY and CDR2 is FYNNEI. V dropped 7 bases and J dropped 1 base, with 7 bases sitting between them. DNA of the CDR3: TGTGCCAGCAAGTATGGGAACACTGAAGCTTTCTTT. It encodes CASKYGNTEAFF.

As for this clonotype: It may be a read error: a sequence one base away is much more abundant. The V and J genes are TRBV11-2 and TRBJ2-1; D gene uncertain. The end of the DNA fits TRBJ2-7 better, so the J call may be wrong. The CDR3 extends over 12 amino acids. Per germline, CDR1 SGHAT and CDR2 FQNNGV. CDR3 nucleotide sequence: TGTGCCAGCAGCTTAGCCCTCAATGAGCAGTACTTC. The encoded protein is CASSLALNEQYF.

This clonotype was observed many times. This chain connects TRBV20-1 to TRBJ2-1; 8 bases agree with TRBD2. The CDR3 is made up of 14 amino acids. Germline V gene data show CDR1 as DFQATT and CDR2 as SNEGSKA (reference sequence). V dropped 6 bases and J dropped 9; count of bases not matched to a gene: 13. The CDR3 DNA reads as TGCAGTGCCGGGAGGGGACCAGGTAACAGTGAGCAGTTCTTC. The encoded protein is CSAGRGPGNSEQFF.

In its sample, this clonotype was seen a few times. This rearrangement joins TRBV14 to TRBJ2-3; TRBD1 matches at 9 bases. The CDR3 contains 16 residues. Germline V gives CDR1 SGHDN, CDR2 FVKESK. The V and J ends lost 3 bases and 6 bases, in that order; junction bases with no gene match: 10. The CDR3 loop is CASSHASGTGLDTQYF. DNA for the CDR3: TGTGCCAGCAGCCATGCCTCCGGGACAGGGTTGGATACGCAGTATTTT.

This clonotype was counted between two and nine times. A much larger clone lies a single base off, so this may be a read error. The gene calls are TRBV12-3 or TRBV12-4 and TRBJ1-3; the D is unclear. CDR3 length: 14 residues. CDR3 in amino acids: CSSSFSSSGNTIYF. CDR3 coding DNA: TGTTCCAGCAGTTTTAGTTCTTCTGGAAACACCATATATTTT.